This T cell receptor (beta chain) was retrieved from a study of shared clonotypes between healthy human individuals. Study-wide points: Clonotype sharing among donors was thought likely to change with sequencing depth. Memory subsets generally showed smaller estimated richness than naive subsets did.

The assay used deep level. The data were produced by immunoSEQ multiplex PCR, yet TCRdb's version contains in-frame clones alone and is incomplete. The repertoire has roughly 590,000 clones, 95% to 96% of them found once; the top ten carry 0.095% to 0.12%. The naive CD8 population came from CD45RO-negative cells selected for CCR7, without terminally differentiated effector memory CD45RA+ cells. The study drew all its donors from Caucasian adults living in Nashville, Tennessee. With regard to this clone: Its antigen is not known.

CDR1 MNHEY and CDR2 SMNVEV come from the germline V gene (reference sequence). Trimming took 0 bases from V and 2 from J, leaving 11 bases between them. This CDR3 spans 16 amino acids. The sequenced sample was naive CD8+ T cells sorted from blood. The clonotype was recovered from a woman aged 25-40 years in good health. The rearrangement links TRBV27 to TRBJ2-1; D gene ambiguous. Written as DNA, the CDR3 is TGTGCCAGCAGTTTATCTGGCTCGCCGGCCTACAATGAGCAGTTCTTC. This codes for CASSLSGSPAYNEQFF.